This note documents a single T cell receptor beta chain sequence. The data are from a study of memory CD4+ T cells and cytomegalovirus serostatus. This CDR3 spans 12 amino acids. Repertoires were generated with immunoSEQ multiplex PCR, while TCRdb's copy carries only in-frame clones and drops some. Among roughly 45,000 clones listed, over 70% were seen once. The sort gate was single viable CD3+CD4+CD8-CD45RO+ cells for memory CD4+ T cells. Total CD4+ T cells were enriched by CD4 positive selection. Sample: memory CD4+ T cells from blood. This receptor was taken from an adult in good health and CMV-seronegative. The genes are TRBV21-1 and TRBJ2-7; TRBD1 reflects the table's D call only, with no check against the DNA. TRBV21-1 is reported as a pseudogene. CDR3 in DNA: TGTGCCACCGTAGACAGGTACTACGAGCAGTACTTC. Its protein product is CATVDRYYEQYF.